This TCR beta chain was profiled in a study of CD8 T cells in Susac syndrome. The authors reverse transcribed 0.5 to 1 ug RNA with random hexamers. In TCRdb, the immunoSEQ multiplex PCR reads were re-called with MiXCR into one record per CDR3 protein. The table records 95,000 to 150,000 distinct CDR3 sequences, 90% to 95% of them present only once. V lost 0 bases, J lost 8 bases, and 7 bases stayed unmatched. The CDR3 is made up of 16 amino acids. Germline values: CDR1 LGHNA, CDR2 YNFKEQ. Input material: CD8+ T cells from PBMCs. This receptor was obtained from a human donor with Susac syndrome. The chain couples TRBV4-2 to TRBJ2-1; 10 bases match TRBD2. This chain's CDR3 is CASSQDQLAGQDEQFF. CDR3 nucleotides: TGTGCCAGCAGCCAAGACCAACTAGCGGGACAGGATGAGCAGTTCTTC.